Shown below are 26 T cell receptor beta chains from a single sample sequenced in a study of blood T cell repertoires in COVID-19 (dated by TCRdb to about 2020). The library was made by the immunoSEQ multiplex PCR assay. Sourced from immuneACCESS, this table was stored by TCRdb with only in-frame sequences that have V and J called. A share of the clones is absent; for the studies checked, an unresolved V gene accounts for under half, and the remainder has no known explanation. Across this sample there are some 110,000 clones, with around 85% seen only once. Of the sample, roughly 2.6% falls within the top ten clones. The sample taken for sequencing was peripheral blood. All receptors come from a middle-aged man with acute or convalescent COVID-19.

The chain joins TRBV24-1 to TRBJ2-1, with a possible D match to TRBD1 (6 bases). The CDR3 runs 12 residues. Trimming removed 3 bases at V and 14 bases at J, with 13 bases between. The germline V gene encodes CDR1 KGHDR and CDR2 SFDVKD. This chain's CDR3 is CATSDPGQMKFF. DNA of the CDR3: TGTGCCACCAGTGATCCCGGACAGATGAAGTTCTTC.

The rearrangement uses TRBV7-3 and TRBJ2-2; 8 nucleotides align to TRBD2. V dropped 3 bases and J dropped 6; count of bases not matched to a gene: 9. CDR3 length: 16 amino acids. The germline V gene encodes CDR1 SGHTA and CDR2 FQGTGA. The CDR3 region has the DNA TGTGCCAGCAGCTTGGAAGGGACTAGTGGAGCCGGGGAGCTGTTTTTT. This translates into CASSLEGTSGAGELFF.

The V and J genes are TRBV19 and TRBJ2-5; perhaps TRBD1 as D (6 bases). This CDR3 comprises 13 residues. V was cut by 4 bases and J by 4 bases, with 10 bases left in between. Germline CDR1 reads LNHDA; CDR2 reads SQIVND (reference sequence). The CDR3 protein is CASSKGGAETQYF. For the CDR3, the DNA is TGTGCCAGTAGTAAAGGGGGAGCAGAGACCCAGTACTTC.

The chain links TRBV20-1 to TRBJ1-2, with 10 bases that match TRBD1. J was trimmed by 1 base and V by 6 bases; bases with no gene match: 5. The CDR3 has 14 amino acids. Germline lookup yields CDR1 DFQATT and CDR2 SNEGSKA (reference sequence). For the CDR3, the DNA is TGCAGTGCCAGTAGGACAGGGGGTAACTATGGCTACACCTTC. Translation: CSASRTGGNYGYTF.

This chain links TRBV5-1 with TRBJ2-2; 12 nucleotides line up with TRBD2. The CDR3 length is 16 residues. V lost 2 bases and J lost 4; bases outside the gene matches: 3. The V gene's germline CDR1 is SGHRS and CDR2 YFSETQ. CDR3 sequence reads: CASSLGLAGFTGELFF. In DNA form, the CDR3 reads TGCGCCAGCAGCTTAGGACTAGCGGGATTCACCGGGGAGCTGTTTTTT.

This rearrangement joins TRBV10-3 to TRBJ1-1, with 7 bases lining up with TRBD1. From germline, CDR1 is ENHRY and CDR2 SYGVKD. The CDR3 extends over 16 amino acids. The V gene end was trimmed by 4 bases and the J gene end by 0 bases; junction bases not matched to a gene: 8. In nucleotides, the CDR3 is TGTGCCATCAGTGTTTCGGGACAGACCATGAACACTGAAGCTTTCTTT. Translating it yields CAISVSGQTMNTEAFF.

The rearrangement joins TRBV6-6 to TRBJ1-3; unclear D gene. CDR1 is MNHNY, CDR2 SVGAGI, per germline (reference sequence). V was pared by 4 bases and J by 6 bases, with 19 bases between. This CDR3 comprises 16 residues. The chain's CDR3 is CASSFPHRSNLNTIYF. For the CDR3, the DNA is TGTGCCAGCAGTTTCCCCCACCGGTCCAACCTAAACACCATATATTTT.

This clone was found once. This chain links TRBV19 with TRBJ2-7, with TRBD2 matching over 9 bases. There are 14 residues in the CDR3. Germline V gene data show CDR1 as LNHDA and CDR2 as SQIVND (reference sequence). Trimming removed 3 bases from V and 2 bases from J; junction bases left unmatched: 2. DNA for the CDR3: TGTGCCAGTAGTATTGCGGGAGGGCCCTACGAGCAGTACTTC. This codes for CASSIAGGPYEQYF.

The V gene is TRBV5-8, the J gene TRBJ1-2, with TRBD1 matching over 7 bases. CDR1 SGHTS and CDR2 YDEGEE come from the germline V gene. CDR3 length equals 16 residues. Losses at the gene ends were 4 bases for V and 4 bases for J; bases not matched to a gene: 13. The CDR3 here is CASSPFDRVWGYGYTF. The CDR3, as DNA: TGTGCCAGCAGCCCATTCGACAGGGTTTGGGGCTATGGCTACACCTTC.

The genes are TRBV20-1 and TRBJ2-1, with 14 bases aligning to TRBD2. The CDR3 contains 15 residues. CDR1 and CDR2 (germline): DFQATT, SNEGSKA (reference sequence). With V trimmed by 3 bases and J by 7 bases, 5 bases remained unmatched. The CDR3 DNA sequence: TGCAGTGCTAGTCCGGGACTAGCGGGAGTAAATGAGCAGTTCTTC. This sequence encodes CSASPGLAGVNEQFF.

This chain uses TRBV12-3 or TRBV12-4 with TRBJ1-1; D remains ambiguous. The CDR3 loop spans 13 amino acids. Trimming cost V 3 bases and J 1 base, with 6 bases left between them. The CDR3 coding sequence is TGTGCCAGCAGTTTTCAGCGGAACACTGAAGCTTTCTTT. Translating gives CASSFQRNTEAFF.

The chain couples TRBV27 to TRBJ2-1; tentatively, D is TRBD2 (6 bases). Trimming removed 4 bases from V and 7 bases from J, with 14 bases in between. The CDR3 runs to 14 residues. CDR1 MNHEY and CDR2 SMNVEV come from the germline V gene (reference sequence). In nucleotides, the CDR3 is TGTGCCAGCAGTTGGGGGACTCCGACGAATGAGCAGTTCTTC. Its protein product is CASSWGTPTNEQFF.

This chain connects TRBV15 to TRBJ2-3; 9 bases line up with TRBD2. Germline CDR1 LNHNV, CDR2 YYDKDF (reference sequence). J lost 0 bases, V lost 2 bases, and 3 bases had no gene match. This CDR3 region has 16 residues. The CDR3 DNA sequence: TGTGCCACCAGCAGACCGAGCGGGGGGAGCACAGATACGCAGTATTTT. Translated: CATSRPSGGSTDTQYF.

CDR3 coding DNA: TGTGCCAGCAGTCCGGCACAGGACCAGTCACCCCTCCACTTT. Translating it yields CASSPAQDQSPLHF. V gene TRBV28 combines with J gene TRBJ1-6, with D tentatively TRBD1 (5 bases). The CDR3 contains 14 residues. V dropped 5 bases and J dropped 10 bases, with 15 bases sitting between them. CDR1 is MDHEN and CDR2 is SYDVKM in the germline V gene.

V and J are TRBV6-5 and TRBJ1-5; a weak D match, TRBD1 (6 bases). Trimming shortened V by 7 bases and J by 6 bases, and 16 bases separated the two germline ends. The CDR3 has 14 amino acids. CDR1 MNHEY and CDR2 SVGAGI come from the germline V gene. CDR3 DNA sequence: TGTGCCAGCACCGGACAGATAGGCACTCAGCCCCAGCATTTT. This encodes CASTGQIGTQPQHF.

The chain joins TRBV29-1 to TRBJ1-2; 8 bases line up with TRBD1. CDR3 length equals 14 residues. Trimming took 0 bases from V and 9 from J; bases not matched to a gene: 9. Germline CDR1 is SQVTM and CDR2 is ANQGSEA. CDR3 amino acids: CSVEDPDRVLSYTF. In nucleotides, the CDR3 is TGCAGCGTTGAAGATCCGGACAGGGTGCTAAGCTACACCTTC.

This clone was observed a handful of times. V gene TRBV10-3 combines with J gene TRBJ2-3, with TRBD1 matching over 11 bases. Per the germline V gene, CDR1 is ENHRY and CDR2 is SYGVKD. CDR3 length equals 16 residues. V lost 6 bases to trimming and J lost 5 bases; unmatched junction nucleotides: 10. The CDR3, as DNA: TGTGCCATCAGGGACCGGGACAGGGGGATTCAAGATACGCAGTATTTT. Its protein is CAIRDRDRGIQDTQYF.

This clone came up a few times. The J gene is TRBJ1-4, the V gene TRBV6-1; D gene unclear. Germline values: CDR1 MNHNS, CDR2 SASEGT. This CDR3 is built from 16 residues. V was cut by 0 bases and J by 2 bases, with 10 bases left in between. CDR3 nucleotides: TGTGCCAGCAGTGAAGCGAGTTATCCGACTAATGAAAAACTGTTTTTT. This codes for CASSEASYPTNEKLFF.

The sample holds a few counts of this clone. Different DNA sequences within this sample yield the same CDR3. V usage is TRBV7-3 and J usage is TRBJ1-6; D perhaps matches TRBD1 (6 bases). V was cut by 4 bases and J by 0 bases, with 10 bases left in between. Germline V gene sequence: CDR1 SGHTA, CDR2 FQGTGA. CDR3 size: 16 residues. The CDR3 is CASSSTGSSYNSPLHF. The CDR3 DNA is TGTGCCAGCAGCTCAACAGGGAGCTCCTATAATTCACCCCTCCACTTT.

A note on this clone: This sample also contains other DNA sequences that code for the same CDR3. CDR3 protein: CASSWGGSNQPQHF. The CDR3 DNA reads as TGTGCCAGTAGCTGGGGGGGTAGCAATCAGCCCCAGCATTTT. V gene TRBV19 combines with J gene TRBJ1-5; D is possibly TRBD1 (5 bases). Germline CDR1 and CDR2: LNHDA and SQIVND (reference sequence). The CDR3 runs 14 residues. Trimming took 6 bases from V and 0 from J, leaving 9 bases between them.

This clone was counted a few times. The chain recombines TRBV19 with TRBJ2-1, with 10 bases identical to TRBD2. Germline CDR1 LNHDA, CDR2 SQIVND (reference sequence). The J segment lost 9 bases and the V segment lost 8 bases, leaving 10 bases of the junction unmatched. The CDR3 length is 14 residues. CDR3 sequence reads: CASSGTSAEGEQFF. The CDR3 region has the DNA TGTGCCAGTTCCGGGACTAGCGCCGAGGGTGAGCAGTTCTTC.

This chain connects TRBV29-1 to TRBJ1-2, with D possibly TRBD1 on 6 matching bases. Germline CDR1 SQVTM, CDR2 ANQGSEA. Trimming removed 3 bases from V and 0 bases from J, with 8 bases in between. CDR3 length: 13 amino acids. In DNA form, the CDR3 reads TGCAGCGTTGATAGGACAGCTAACTATGGCTACACCTTC. Amino acid sequence: CSVDRTANYGYTF.

The chain links TRBV2 to TRBJ2-7; D not certain. The germline V gene has CDR1 SNHLY and CDR2 FYNNEI. The CDR3 runs to 16 residues. Trimming cost V 1 base and J 3 bases, with 16 bases left between them. The chain's CDR3 is CASSEGLRQRDYEQYF. The CDR3 region has the DNA TGTGCCAGCAGTGAAGGTCTTCGACAAAGAGACTACGAGCAGTACTTC.

The V call is TRBV6-5, the J call TRBJ2-5; 7 positions match TRBD1. This CDR3 is 13 amino acids long. The germline CDR1 and CDR2 sequences are MNHEY and SVGAGI. The V and J ends lost 6 bases and 4 bases, in that order; junction bases with no gene match: 5. The CDR3 DNA is TGTGCCAGCAGCGGACAGGACAGAGAGACCCAGTACTTC. Translated: CASSGQDRETQYF.

The chain uses TRBV10-2 and TRBJ1-1, with D possibly TRBD1 on 5 matching bases. The germline gives CDR1 WSHSY, CDR2 SAAADI. V shed 6 bases and J shed 5 bases, with 13 bases lying between them. This CDR3 is built from 13 residues. CDR3 nucleotides: TGCGCCAGCAGCGGACAACCCGGGACTGAAGCTTTCTTT. This gives the protein CASSGQPGTEAFF.

The chain combines TRBV6-5 with TRBJ2-1; 13 positions match TRBD2. The CDR3 is 15 amino acids. V shed 9 bases, J shed 6 bases, and the junction held 8 bases outside the gene matches. Germline loops: CDR1 MNHEY, CDR2 SVGAGI. DNA of the CDR3: TGTGCCAGTTACCCCGGGACTAGCGGGACCAATGAGCAGTTCTTC. This sequence encodes CASYPGTSGTNEQFF.